One sample yielded the 6 T cell receptor beta chains listed below, sequenced in a study of blood T cells in healthy people across ages. Alongside a J-beta primer mix, a sample-barcoded 5' primer served in a second PCR lasting about 7 to 11 cycles. TCRdb passed the 5' RACE reads through MiXCR, listing each CDR3 protein once. The sample consists of roughly 800,000 distinct CDR3 sequences, about 62% of them appearing once. The sample comprised blood. These receptors were obtained from a man aged 30 to 45 in good health.

This sequence joins TRBV10-3 and TRBJ2-7, with D perhaps matching TRBD1 or TRBD2 (5 bases each). The length of the CDR3 is 12 residues. The germline gives CDR1 ENHRY, CDR2 SYGVKD. V lost 10 bases and J 3 bases, leaving 13 bases between the germline ends. CDR3 sequence reads: CARDGKNYEQYF. CDR3 bases: TGTGCCAGGGACGGGAAAAACTACGAGCAGTACTTC.

This sequence joins TRBV12-3 or TRBV12-4 and TRBJ1-5, with 8 bases that match TRBD1. The CDR3 has 14 amino acids. The V segment lost 3 bases and the J segment 7 bases; nucleotides outside the gene matches: 5. CDR3 sequence (DNA): TGTGCCAGCAGTTTCCGGACAGGGAGGCAGCCCCAGCATTTT. It codes for CASSFRTGRQPQHF.

This clonotype was recorded a few times. V usage is TRBV20-1 and J usage is TRBJ2-1; D may match TRBD1 or TRBD2 (5 bases each). Germline V gives CDR1 DFQATT, CDR2 SNEGSKA (reference sequence). This CDR3 spans 12 amino acids. V dropped 3 bases and J dropped 9 bases, with 12 bases sitting between them. The CDR3 sequence: CSASQGAIEQFF. CDR3 in DNA: TGCAGTGCTAGTCAGGGAGCGATTGAGCAGTTCTTC.

This clonotype was observed a handful of times. The chain employs TRBV14 and TRBJ2-5, with a possible D match to TRBD2 (5 bases). The CDR3 consists of 15 residues. The germline V gene has CDR1 SGHDN and CDR2 FVKESK. Between the trimmed V and J ends, which lost 0 bases and 5 bases, there was a span of 13 bases. The CDR3 loop reads CASSQDFRGPETQYF. The CDR3 nucleotides read TGTGCCAGCAGCCAAGATTTCCGGGGTCCCGAGACCCAGTACTTC. Filled out from reference TRBV14 and TRBJ2-5, the complete variable domain reads EAGVTQFPSHSVIEKGQTVTLRCDPISGHDNLYWYRRVMGKEIKFLLHFVKESKQDESGMPNNRFLAERTGGTYSTLKVQPAELEDSGVYFCASSQDFRGPETQYFGPGTRLLVL.

Worth noting for this clonotype: The junction departs from germline at one end; a sequencing error may be responsible. The rearrangement uses TRBV10-3 and TRBJ2-5; D gene uncertain. CDR3 length: 13 residues. Germline V lookup: CDR1 ENHRY, CDR2 SYGVKD. This CDR3 reads CAIREPRGETQYF. The CDR3 bases are TGTGCCATCCGTGAGCCCCGCGGCGAGACCCAGTACTTC.

This chain uses TRBV25-1 with TRBJ1-4; a weak D match, TRBD1 (6 bases). Germline CDR1 is MGHDK and CDR2 is SYGVNS. The CDR3 has 15 residues. V lost 2 bases to trimming and J lost 4 bases, with 11 bases between them. In nucleotides, the CDR3 is TGTGCCAGCAGTGAACCGGACAGAAGTAATGAAAAACTGTTTTTT. Translated, it gives CASSEPDRSNEKLFF.